The sequence of this TCR beta chain was determined in a study of response to subunit inactivated influenza vaccine. Study results and limitations: There was a suggestion from the authors that each seasonal influenza vaccination recruits few new T cells.

About this clonotype itself: Its target is unknown.

TCRdb called the RT-PCR reads again in MiXCR, with one record for every CDR3 protein. Altogether under 850,000 distinct CDR3 sequences are present, less than 20% being singletons, with the ten largest covering under 13%. The sample consisted of PBMCs from blood, taken roughly 5 days after vaccination. This clonotype was obtained from a man between 50 and 59 years old who received an inactivated influenza vaccine.

The CDR3 coding sequence is TGTGCCAGCAGCTTAGCGGTGGGAAAAAACTCTGGGGCCAACGTCCTGACTTTC. Translation gives CASSLAVGKNSGANVLTF. The genes are TRBV7-6 and TRBJ2-6; D unresolved. There are 18 residues in the CDR3. The germline V gene encodes CDR1 SGHVS and CDR2 FNYEAQ. Deletions cut 0 bases from V and 0 bases from J, with 12 bases between. Using reference TRBV7-6 and TRBJ2-6 for the parts outside the CDR3, the full variable domain is GAGVSQSPRYKVTKRGQDVALRCDPISGHVSLYWYRQALGQGPEFLTYFNYEAQQDKSGLPNDRFSAERPEGSISTLTIQRTEQRDSAMYRCASSLAVGKNSGANVLTFGAGSRLTVL.